This T cell receptor (beta chain) was sequenced in a study of T cells in localized non-small cell lung cancer. To note about this clone: Its antigen is unidentified.

The protocol was immunoSEQ multiplex PCR, while the TCRdb copy is restricted to in-frame clones and leaves out a portion. Of approximately 52,000 clones listed, 86% are singletons. Study conclusions and caveats: The study found T cell clonality highest in uninvolved adjacent lung, above tumor. A median about 50 of the top 100 tumor clones appeared in adjacent lung.

The material sequenced was peripheral blood, taken before any cancer treatment. The receptor was isolated from a male donor aged 60 or older with stage III squamous cell lung carcinoma.

CDR3 nucleotides: TGTGCCAGCAGAAGACTAGCGGGGGTGGACACCGGGGAGCTGTTTTTT. This codes for CASRRLAGVDTGELFF. The rearrangement uses TRBV2 and TRBJ2-2; TRBD2 matches 12 bases. The germline gives CDR1 SNHLY, CDR2 FYNNEI. Trimming removed 6 bases from V and 3 bases from J; junction bases left unmatched: 5. The CDR3 has 16 amino acids.